This T cell receptor beta chain was profiled in a study of blood T cell repertoires in COVID-19. About the research overall: In each case, the material was cDNA or gDNA derived from T cells, B-cell-depleted T cells, or PBMCs.

This CDR3 region has 13 residues. V lost 7 bases and J lost 2; bases outside the gene matches: 4. Germline CDR1 MNHEY, CDR2 SVGAGI. In the study's own analysis: Reference gene primer amplification in the assay estimated nucleated cell counts. The table came from immunoSEQ multiplex PCR; TCRdb's copy has only in-frame clones and leaves some out. That table supplies the V and J calls and clone size; D and trimming were determined from the DNA. The data contain around 68,000 clones, roughly 80% of them singletons. Sequencing was done on a sample of peripheral blood. This sequence originates from a woman in her fifties or sixties with acute or convalescent COVID-19. The chain joins TRBV6-5 to TRBJ1-1; 7 bases align to TRBD1. The CDR3 protein is CASTGQPNTEAFF. The CDR3 DNA reads as TGTGCCAGCACGGGACAGCCAAACACTGAAGCTTTCTTT.